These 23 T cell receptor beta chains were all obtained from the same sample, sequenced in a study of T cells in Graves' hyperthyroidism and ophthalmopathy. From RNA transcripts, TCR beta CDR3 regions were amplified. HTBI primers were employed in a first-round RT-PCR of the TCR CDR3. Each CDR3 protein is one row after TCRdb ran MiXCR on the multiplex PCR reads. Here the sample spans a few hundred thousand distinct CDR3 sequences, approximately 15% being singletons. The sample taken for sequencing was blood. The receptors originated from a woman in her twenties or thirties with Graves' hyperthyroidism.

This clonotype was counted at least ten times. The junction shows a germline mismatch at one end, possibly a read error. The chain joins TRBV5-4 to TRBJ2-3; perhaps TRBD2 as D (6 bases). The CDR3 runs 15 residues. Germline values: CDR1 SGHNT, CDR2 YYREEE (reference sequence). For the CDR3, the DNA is TGTGCCAGCATCTCGCGGGGCAGCAGCAGAGATACGCAGTATTTT. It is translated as CASISRGSSRDTQYF.

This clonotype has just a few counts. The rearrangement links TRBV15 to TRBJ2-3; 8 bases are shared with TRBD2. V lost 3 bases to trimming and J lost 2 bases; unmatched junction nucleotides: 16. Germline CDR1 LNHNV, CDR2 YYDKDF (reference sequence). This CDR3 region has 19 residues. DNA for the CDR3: TGTGCCACCAGCAGGGTTAGGTCTCCAGCGGGAGTGGTCACAGATACGCAGTATTTT. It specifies CATSRVRSPAGVVTDTQYF.

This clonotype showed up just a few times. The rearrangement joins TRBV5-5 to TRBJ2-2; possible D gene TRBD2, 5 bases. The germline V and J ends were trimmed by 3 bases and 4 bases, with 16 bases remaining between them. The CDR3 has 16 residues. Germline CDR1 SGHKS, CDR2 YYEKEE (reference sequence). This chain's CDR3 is CASSSLARVVTGELFF. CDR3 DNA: TGTGCCAGCAGCTCCTTAGCGAGAGTGGTCACCGGGGAGCTGTTTTTT.

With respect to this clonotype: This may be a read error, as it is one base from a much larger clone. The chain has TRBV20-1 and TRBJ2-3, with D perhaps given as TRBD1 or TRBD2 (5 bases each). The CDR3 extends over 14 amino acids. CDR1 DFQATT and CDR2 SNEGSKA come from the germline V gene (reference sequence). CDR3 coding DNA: TGCAGTGCGACACGGGACGGAAGCACAGATACGCGGTATTTT. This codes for CSATRDGSTDTRYF.

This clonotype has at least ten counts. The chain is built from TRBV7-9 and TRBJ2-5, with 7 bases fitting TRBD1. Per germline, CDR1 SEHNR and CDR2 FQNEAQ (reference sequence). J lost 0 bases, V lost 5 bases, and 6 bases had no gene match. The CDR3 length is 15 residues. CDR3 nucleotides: TGTGCCAGCAGCCCTAGGGGGCGGAACCAAGAGACCCAGTACTTC. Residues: CASSPRGRNQETQYF.

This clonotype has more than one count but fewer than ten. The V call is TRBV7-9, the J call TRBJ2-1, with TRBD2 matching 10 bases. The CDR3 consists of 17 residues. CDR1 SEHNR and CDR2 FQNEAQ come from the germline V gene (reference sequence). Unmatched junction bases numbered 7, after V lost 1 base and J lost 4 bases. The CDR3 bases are TGTGCCAGCAGCTTAGGAGCGGGAGGGCCTAGATACAATGAGCAGTTCTTC. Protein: CASSLGAGGPRYNEQFF.

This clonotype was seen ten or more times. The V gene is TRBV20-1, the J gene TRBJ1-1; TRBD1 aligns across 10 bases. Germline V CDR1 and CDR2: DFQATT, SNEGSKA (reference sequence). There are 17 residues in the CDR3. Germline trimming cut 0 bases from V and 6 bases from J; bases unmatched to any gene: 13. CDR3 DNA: TGCAGTGCTAGAGACCCGGGACAGGGGTTAAGTTCACCTGAAGCTTTCTTT. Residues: CSARDPGQGLSSPEAFF.

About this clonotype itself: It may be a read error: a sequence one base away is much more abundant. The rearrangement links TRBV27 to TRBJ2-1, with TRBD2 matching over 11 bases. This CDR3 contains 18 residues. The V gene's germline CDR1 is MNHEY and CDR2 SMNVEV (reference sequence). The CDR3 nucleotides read TGTGCCGGCAGTTTATCTCGGTATAGCGGGAGGGCCCTCAATGAGCAGTTCTTC. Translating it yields CAGSLSRYSGRALNEQFF.

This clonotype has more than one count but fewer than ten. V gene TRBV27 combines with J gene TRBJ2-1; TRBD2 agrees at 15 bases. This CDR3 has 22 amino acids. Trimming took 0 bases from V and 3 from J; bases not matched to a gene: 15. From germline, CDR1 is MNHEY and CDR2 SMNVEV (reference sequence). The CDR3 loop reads CASSLSVVIGGLAGGNYNEQFF. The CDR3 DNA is TGTGCCAGCAGTTTATCTGTCGTTATCGGGGGACTAGCGGGAGGAAACTACAATGAGCAGTTCTTC.

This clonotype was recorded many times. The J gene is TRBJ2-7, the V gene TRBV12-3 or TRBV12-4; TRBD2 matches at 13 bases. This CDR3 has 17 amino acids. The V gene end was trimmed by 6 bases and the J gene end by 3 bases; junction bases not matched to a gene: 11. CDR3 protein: CASSPPLRLAGGYEQYF. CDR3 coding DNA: TGTGCCAGCAGCCCACCACTCCGACTAGCGGGAGGCTACGAGCAGTACTTC.

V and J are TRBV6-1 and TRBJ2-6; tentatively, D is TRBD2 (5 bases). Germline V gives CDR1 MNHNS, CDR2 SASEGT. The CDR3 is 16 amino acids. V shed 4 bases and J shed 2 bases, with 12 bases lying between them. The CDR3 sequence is CASSATGSAGANVLTF. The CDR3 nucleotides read TGTGCCAGCAGTGCGACGGGGTCGGCTGGGGCCAACGTCCTGACTTTC.

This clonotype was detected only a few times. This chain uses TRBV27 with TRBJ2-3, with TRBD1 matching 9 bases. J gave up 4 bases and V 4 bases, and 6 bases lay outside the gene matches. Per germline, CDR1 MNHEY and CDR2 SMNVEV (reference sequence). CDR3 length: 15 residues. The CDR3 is CASSSPGQGPDTQYF. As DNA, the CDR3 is TGTGCCAGCAGTTCCCCGGGACAGGGCCCAGATACGCAGTATTTT.

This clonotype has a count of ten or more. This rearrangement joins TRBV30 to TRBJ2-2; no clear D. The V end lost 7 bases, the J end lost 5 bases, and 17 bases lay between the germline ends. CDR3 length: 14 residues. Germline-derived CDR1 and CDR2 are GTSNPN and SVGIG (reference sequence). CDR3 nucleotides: TGTGCCTACACGGAGATTAATCCTACCGGGGAGCTGTTTTTT. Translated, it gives CAYTEINPTGELFF.

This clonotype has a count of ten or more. CDR3 residues: CASSAGTGSYNEQFF. In DNA, the CDR3 is TGTGCCAGCAGTGCCGGGACAGGCTCCTACAATGAGCAGTTCTTC. The chain recombines TRBV2 with TRBJ2-1; 8 bases match TRBD1. V was clipped by 4 bases and J by 0 bases; unmatched bases: 2. The germline V gene has CDR1 SNHLY and CDR2 FYNNEI. CDR3 size: 15 residues. The entire variable domain, with the rest obtained from reference TRBV2 and TRBJ2-1, is as follows: EPEVTQTPSHQVTQMGQEVILRCVPISNHLYFYWYRQILGQKVEFLVSFYNNEISEKSEIFDDQFSVERPDGSNFTLKIRSTKLEDSAMYFCASSAGTGSYNEQFFGPGTRLTVL.

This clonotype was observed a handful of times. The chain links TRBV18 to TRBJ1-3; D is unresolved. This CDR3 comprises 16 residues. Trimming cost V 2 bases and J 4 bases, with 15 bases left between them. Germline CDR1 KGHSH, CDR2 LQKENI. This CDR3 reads CASSPLGGQAGNTIYF. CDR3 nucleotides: TGTGCCAGCTCACCATTAGGCGGTCAGGCCGGAAACACCATATATTTT. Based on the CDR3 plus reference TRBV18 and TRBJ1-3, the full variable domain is NAGVMQNPRHLVRRRGQEARLRCSPMKGHSHVYWYRQLPEEGLKFMVYLQKENIIDESGMPKERFSAEFPKEGPSILRIQQVVRGDSAAYFCASSPLGGQAGNTIYFGEGSWLTVV.

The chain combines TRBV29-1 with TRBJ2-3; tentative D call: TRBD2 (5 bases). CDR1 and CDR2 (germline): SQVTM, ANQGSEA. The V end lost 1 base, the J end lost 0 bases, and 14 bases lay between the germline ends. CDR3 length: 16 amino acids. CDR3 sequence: CSVEGAEGTSTDTQYF. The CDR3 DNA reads TGCAGCGTTGAAGGGGCCGAGGGTACTAGCACAGATACGCAGTATTTT.

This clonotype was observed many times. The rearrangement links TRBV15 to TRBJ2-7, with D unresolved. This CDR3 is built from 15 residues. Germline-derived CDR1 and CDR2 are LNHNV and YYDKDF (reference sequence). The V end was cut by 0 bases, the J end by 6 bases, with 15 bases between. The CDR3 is CATSRESLSVGEQYF. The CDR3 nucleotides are TGTGCCACCAGCAGAGAGTCCCTTTCGGTCGGCGAGCAGTACTTC.

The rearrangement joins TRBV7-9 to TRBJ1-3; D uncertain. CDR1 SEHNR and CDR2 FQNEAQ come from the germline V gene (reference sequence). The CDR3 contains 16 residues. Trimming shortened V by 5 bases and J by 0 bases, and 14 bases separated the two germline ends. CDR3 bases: TGTGCCAGCAGCGCTGGCTGGGTCCTCTCTGGAAACACCATATATTTT. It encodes CASSAGWVLSGNTIYF.

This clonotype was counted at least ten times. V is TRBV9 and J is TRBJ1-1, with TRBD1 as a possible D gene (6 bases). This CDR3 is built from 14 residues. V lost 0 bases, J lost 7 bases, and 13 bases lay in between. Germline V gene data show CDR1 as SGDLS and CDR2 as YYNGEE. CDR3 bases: TGTGCCAGCAGCGTAGGACCCGGGACACTTGAAGCTTTCTTT. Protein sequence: CASSVGPGTLEAFF. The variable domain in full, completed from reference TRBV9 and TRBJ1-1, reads DSGVTQTPKHLITATGQRVTLRCSPRSGDLSVYWYQQSLDQGLQFLIQYYNGEERAKGNILERFSAQQFPDLHSELNLSSLELGDSALYFCASSVGPGTLEAFFGQGTRLTVV.

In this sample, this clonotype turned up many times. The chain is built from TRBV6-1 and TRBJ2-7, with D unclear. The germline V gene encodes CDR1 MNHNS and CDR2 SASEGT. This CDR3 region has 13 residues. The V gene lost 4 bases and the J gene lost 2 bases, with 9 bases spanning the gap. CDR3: CASSAGSTYEQYF. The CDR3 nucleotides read TGTGCCAGCAGTGCGGGCAGCACCTACGAGCAGTACTTC.

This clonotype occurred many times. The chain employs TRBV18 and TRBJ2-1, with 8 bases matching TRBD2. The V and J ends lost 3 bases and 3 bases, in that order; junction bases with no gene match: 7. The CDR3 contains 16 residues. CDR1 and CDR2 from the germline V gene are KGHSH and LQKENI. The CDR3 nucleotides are TGTGCCAGCTCACCTGGCGGGAGGCTCCACTACAATGAGCAGTTCTTC. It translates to CASSPGGRLHYNEQFF.

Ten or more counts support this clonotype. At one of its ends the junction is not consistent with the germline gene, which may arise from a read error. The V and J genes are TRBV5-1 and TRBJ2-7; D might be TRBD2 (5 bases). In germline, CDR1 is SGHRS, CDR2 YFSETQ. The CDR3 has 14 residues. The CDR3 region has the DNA TGCGCCAGCACCTTGATCCCGGGAACCAACGAGCAGTACTTC. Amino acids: CASTLIPGTNEQYF. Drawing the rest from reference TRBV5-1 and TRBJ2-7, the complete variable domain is KAGVTQTPRYLIKTRGQQVTLSCSPISGHRSVSWYQQTPGQGLQFLFEYFSETQRNKGNFPGRFSGRQFSNSRSEMNVSTLELGDSALYLCASTLIPGTNEQYFGPGTRLTVT.

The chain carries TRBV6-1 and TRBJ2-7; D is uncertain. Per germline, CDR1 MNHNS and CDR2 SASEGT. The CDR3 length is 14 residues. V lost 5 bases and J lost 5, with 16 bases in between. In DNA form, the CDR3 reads TGTGCCAGCAGTCCTTCTCTGGGTAGCAACGAGCAGTACTTC. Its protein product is CASSPSLGSNEQYF.